Listed below are T cell receptor beta chains from one sample, sequenced in a study of cytomegalovirus exposure and HLA in healthy donors. The assay was immunoSEQ multiplex PCR, and TCRdb's table has in-frame clones only and misses some. The top ten hold 2.5% to 3% of the sample, which has 85,000 to 130,000 clones, 65% to 80% seen once. The specimen was PBMCs. All receptors come from a male donor in good health and CMV-seropositive. The CDR3 runs from the conserved cysteine through the conserved F or W.

>TRBV5-4
CASSLAGGGETQYF
>TRBV7-2
CASTARGGHSYEQYF
>TRBV25-1
CASSWAGPRTEAFF
>TRBV19
CASRDRLSNYGYTF
>TRBV6-5
CATKQGDRTDTQYF
>TRBV7-6
CASSLGVGAGEGNTIYF
>TRBV19
CASSIWLEETDTQYF
>TRBV10-3
CAISWDRDYEQYF
>TRBV4-1
CASSQESRTGDYEQYF
>TRBV4-3
CASPPRASGRSTGELFF
>TRBV4-3
CASSQDFASDQPQHF
>TRBV4-1
CASSQPGQGPEQYF
>TRBV20-1
CSALGQYGYTF
>TRBV6-1
CASTAGGSYEQYF
>TRBV30
CAWSVDWQGEQFF
>TRBV7-2
CASAWGSGGADTQYF
>TRBV30
CARGTDLNTEAFF
>TRBV28
CASVLLAGGLYEQFF
>TRBV5-6
CASSLMREQYF
>TRBV9
CASSARAGGLADTQYF
>TRBV5-6
CASSSGDTGVNGYTF
>TRBV6-5
CASSSRSGGTDTQYF
>TRBV19
CASSNDRMNTEAFF
>TRBV7-3
CASSLTEDSSYNEQFF
>TRBV7-2
CASSLVGGGGDTQYF
>TRBV7-2
CASSLGQGQGLSGYPF
>TRBV25-1
CASNGQGIANTGELFF
>TRBV4-3
CASSQGKGYSGNTIYF
>TRBV19
CASRNPDRVATNEKLFF
>TRBV15
CATSTLGAGSSNQPQHF
>TRBV5-1
CASSLSGQNTEAFF
>TRBV18
CASSPDRDVNEKLFF
>TRBV5-1
CASSLGGGKDTQYF
>TRBV28
CASSTPDIVTDTQYF
>TRBV18
CASSPPGTGGRQETQYF
>TRBV11-2
CASSQIPGHYNEQFF
>TRBV25-1
CASSVPRLAGGSNEQFF
>TRBV6-4
CASSERDGHYNEQFF
>TRBV30
CAWSVQGKVTEAFF
>TRBV9
CASSVASGTGSSEQYF